This TCR beta chain was identified in a study of response to subunit inactivated influenza vaccine. Study-wide points: Authors suggested each seasonal influenza vaccination recruits few new T cells.

Each CDR3 protein gets one entry after TCRdb re-called the RT-PCR reads with MiXCR. This sample yields about 780,000 distinct CDR3 sequences, of which 15% to 20% are seen a single time; under 13% belongs to the top ten. Germline values: CDR1 MDHEN, CDR2 SYDVKM. Losses at the gene ends were 5 bases for V and 5 bases for J; bases not matched to a gene: 13. CDR3 size: 17 residues. This clonotype was seen only a few times. Its cognate antigen is unknown. The material sequenced was PBMCs from blood, taken less than 6 days after vaccination. This chain connects TRBV28 to TRBJ2-2, with 8 bases fitting TRBD1. The sequence derives from a man aged 45-65 years who received an inactivated influenza vaccine. CDR3 protein: CASSIPPRGLGTGELFF. The CDR3 nucleotides read TGTGCCAGCAGTATCCCCCCCAGGGGGCTGGGGACCGGGGAGCTGTTTTTT.